The source of this T cell receptor beta chain is a study of vaccination effects on CD4 cells after COVID-19. The overall study: Samples came from a couple of convalescent patients 16 days and one week before vaccination. Regarding the study as a whole: For convalescents, most of the spike-reactive clones seen post-vaccine were new vaccine-induced clones. Vaccine- and infection-induced clones showed marked clonal contraction late following vaccination.

As regards this clone: The antigen is unknown.

Clones were read by immunoSEQ multiplex PCR, and TCRdb kept only the in-frame ones, dropping some. The repertoire holds roughly 57,000 clones, with roughly three quarters as singletons. Sequencing was preceded by expansion of antigen-specific CD4+ T cells with viral peptide pools in the ViraFEST assay. Isolating CD4+ T cells followed 9 to 10 days of culture. It was between March and December 2020 that the person had a SARS-CoV-2 infection confirmed by PCR. Negative control culture was done with an HIV-1 Nef peptide pool. Trimming took 5 bases from V and 3 from J, leaving 13 bases between them. This CDR3 comprises 14 residues. Germline lookup yields CDR1 SGHNT and CDR2 YENEEA.

Sequences were derived from CD4+ T cells from PBMCs cultured with HIV peptides, sampled before COVID-19 vaccination. Subset reported: HIV-1 Nef peptide pool negative control/reference culture. The source is a human donor who had a prior SARS-CoV-2 infection. The V and J genes are TRBV11-3 and TRBJ2-5; D might be TRBD1 or TRBD2, each matching 6 bases. CDR3 DNA: TGTGCCAGCAGCCGAGGGGGGTCGGAAGAGACCCAGTACTTC. Translated, it gives CASSRGGSEETQYF.